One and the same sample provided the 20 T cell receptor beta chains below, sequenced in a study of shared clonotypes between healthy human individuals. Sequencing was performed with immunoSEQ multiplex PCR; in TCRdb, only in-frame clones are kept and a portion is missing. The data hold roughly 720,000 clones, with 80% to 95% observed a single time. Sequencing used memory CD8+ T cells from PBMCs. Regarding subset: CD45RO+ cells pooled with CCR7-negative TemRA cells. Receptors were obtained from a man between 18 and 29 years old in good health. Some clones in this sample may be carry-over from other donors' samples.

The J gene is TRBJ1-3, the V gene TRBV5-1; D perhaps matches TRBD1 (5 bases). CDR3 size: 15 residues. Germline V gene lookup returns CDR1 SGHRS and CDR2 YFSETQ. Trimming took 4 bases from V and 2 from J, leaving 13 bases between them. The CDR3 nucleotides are TGCGCCAGCAGCGCCAGCTGGGGGGCTGGAAACACCATATATTTT. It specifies CASSASWGAGNTIYF.

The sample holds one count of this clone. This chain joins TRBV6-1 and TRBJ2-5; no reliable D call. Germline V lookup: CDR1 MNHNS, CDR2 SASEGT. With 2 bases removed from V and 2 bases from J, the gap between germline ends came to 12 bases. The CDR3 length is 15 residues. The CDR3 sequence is CASSEFLPGQETQYF. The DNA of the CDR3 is TGTGCCAGCAGTGAATTCCTTCCCGGTCAAGAGACCCAGTACTTC.

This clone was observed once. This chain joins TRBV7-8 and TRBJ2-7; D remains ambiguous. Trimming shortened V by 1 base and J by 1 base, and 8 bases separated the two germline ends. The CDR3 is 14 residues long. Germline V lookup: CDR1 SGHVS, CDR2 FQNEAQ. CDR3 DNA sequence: TGTGCCAGCAGCTTAGTCGGGTCTTCCTACGAGCAGTACTTC. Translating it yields CASSLVGSSYEQYF. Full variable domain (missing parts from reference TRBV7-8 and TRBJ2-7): GAGVSQSPRYKVAKRGQDVALRCDPISGHVSLFWYQQALGQGPEFLTYFQNEAQLDKSGLPSDRFFAERPEGSVSTLKIQRTQQEDSAVYLCASSLVGSSYEQYFGPGTRLTVT.

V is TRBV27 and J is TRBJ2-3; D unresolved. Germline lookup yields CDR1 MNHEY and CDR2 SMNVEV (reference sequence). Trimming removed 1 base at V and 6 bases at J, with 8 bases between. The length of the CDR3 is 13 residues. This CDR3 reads CASSLYIQDTQYF. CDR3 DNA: TGTGCCAGCAGTTTATATATACAGGATACGCAGTATTTT.

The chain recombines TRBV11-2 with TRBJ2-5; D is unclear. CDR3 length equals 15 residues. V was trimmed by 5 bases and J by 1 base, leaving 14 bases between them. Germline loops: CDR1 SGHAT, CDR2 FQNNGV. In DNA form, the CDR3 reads TGTGCCAGCAGCCAAATTCGGGCCCCCCAAGAGACCCAGTACTTC. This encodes CASSQIRAPQETQYF.

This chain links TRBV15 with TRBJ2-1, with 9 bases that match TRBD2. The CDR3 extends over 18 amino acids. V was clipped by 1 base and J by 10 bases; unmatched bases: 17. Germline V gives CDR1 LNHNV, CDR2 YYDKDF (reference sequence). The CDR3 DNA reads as TGTGCCACCAGCAGAGTTTTGGGACTAGCTCCCTTAATCGAAGAGCAGTTCTTC. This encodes CATSRVLGLAPLIEEQFF.

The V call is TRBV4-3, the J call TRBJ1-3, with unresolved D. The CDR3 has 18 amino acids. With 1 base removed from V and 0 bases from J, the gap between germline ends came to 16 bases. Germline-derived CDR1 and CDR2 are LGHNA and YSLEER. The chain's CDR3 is CASSQGNGLPSSGNTIYF. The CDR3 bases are TGCGCCAGCAGCCAAGGGAACGGACTCCCGAGCTCTGGAAACACCATATATTTT.

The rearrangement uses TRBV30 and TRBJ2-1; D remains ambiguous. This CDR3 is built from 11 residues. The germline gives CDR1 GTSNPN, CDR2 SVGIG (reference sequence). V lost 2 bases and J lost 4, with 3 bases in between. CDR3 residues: CAWSPYNEQFF. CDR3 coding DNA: TGTGCCTGGAGTCCATACAATGAGCAGTTCTTC.

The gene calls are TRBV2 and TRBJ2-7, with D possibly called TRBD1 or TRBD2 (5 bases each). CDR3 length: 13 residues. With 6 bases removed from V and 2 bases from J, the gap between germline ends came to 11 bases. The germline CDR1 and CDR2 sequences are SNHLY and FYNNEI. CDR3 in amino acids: CASRPGRAYEQYF. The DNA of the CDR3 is TGTGCCAGCAGACCGGGACGGGCCTACGAGCAGTACTTC.

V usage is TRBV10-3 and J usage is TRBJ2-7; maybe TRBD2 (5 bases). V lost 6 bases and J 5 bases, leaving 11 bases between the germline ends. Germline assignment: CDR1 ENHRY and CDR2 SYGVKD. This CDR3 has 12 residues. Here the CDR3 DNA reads TGTGCCATCAGCCAGGACTTCGACGAGCAGTACTTC. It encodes CAISQDFDEQYF.

CDR3 bases: TGTGCCAGCAGTGAAGCGTGGGGGAGAGTGGGAGATACGCAGTATTTT. Translating it yields CASSEAWGRVGDTQYF. The rearrangement uses TRBV2 and TRBJ2-3; D might be TRBD1 or TRBD2, each matching 5 bases. The CDR3 extends over 16 amino acids. Germline V gives CDR1 SNHLY, CDR2 FYNNEI. V was pared by 0 bases and J by 5 bases, with 15 bases between.

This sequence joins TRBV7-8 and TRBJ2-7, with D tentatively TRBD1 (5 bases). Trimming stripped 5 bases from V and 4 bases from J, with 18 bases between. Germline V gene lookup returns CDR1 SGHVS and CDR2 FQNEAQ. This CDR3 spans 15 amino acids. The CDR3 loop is CASSVNRAQGYEQYF. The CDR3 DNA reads TGTGCCAGCAGCGTCAATCGGGCCCAGGGTTACGAGCAGTACTTC.

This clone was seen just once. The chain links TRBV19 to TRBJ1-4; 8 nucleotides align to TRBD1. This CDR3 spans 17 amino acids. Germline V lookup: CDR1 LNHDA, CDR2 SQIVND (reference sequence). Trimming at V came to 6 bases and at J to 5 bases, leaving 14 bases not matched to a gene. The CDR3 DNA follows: TGTGCCAGTAGGACTCGGAGGCAGGGGGCTTTCAATGAAAAACTGTTTTTT. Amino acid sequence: CASRTRRQGAFNEKLFF.

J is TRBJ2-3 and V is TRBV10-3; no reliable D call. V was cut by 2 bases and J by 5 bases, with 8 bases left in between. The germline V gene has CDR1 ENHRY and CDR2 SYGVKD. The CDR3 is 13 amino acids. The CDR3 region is CAISEIGRDTQYF. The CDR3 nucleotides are TGTGCCATCAGTGAGATTGGTCGAGATACGCAGTATTTT.

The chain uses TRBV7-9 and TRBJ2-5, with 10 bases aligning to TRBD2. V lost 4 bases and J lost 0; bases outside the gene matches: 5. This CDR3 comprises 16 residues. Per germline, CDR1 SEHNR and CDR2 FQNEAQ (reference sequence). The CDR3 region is CASSSSGRVNQETQYF. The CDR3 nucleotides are TGTGCCAGCAGCTCCAGCGGGAGGGTCAACCAAGAGACCCAGTACTTC. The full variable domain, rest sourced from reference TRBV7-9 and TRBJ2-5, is DTGVSQNPRHKITKRGQNVTFRCDPISEHNRLYWYRQTLGQGPEFLTYFQNEAQLEKSRLLSDRFSAERPKGSFSTLEIQRTEQGDSAMYLCASSSSGRVNQETQYFGPGTRLLVL.

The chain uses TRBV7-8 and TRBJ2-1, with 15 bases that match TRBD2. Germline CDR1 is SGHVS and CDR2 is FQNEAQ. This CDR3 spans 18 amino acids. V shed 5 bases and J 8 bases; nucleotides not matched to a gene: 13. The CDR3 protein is CASSTTAGTSGRIDEQFF. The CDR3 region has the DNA TGTGCCAGCAGCACCACGGCCGGGACTAGCGGGAGGATTGATGAGCAGTTCTTC.

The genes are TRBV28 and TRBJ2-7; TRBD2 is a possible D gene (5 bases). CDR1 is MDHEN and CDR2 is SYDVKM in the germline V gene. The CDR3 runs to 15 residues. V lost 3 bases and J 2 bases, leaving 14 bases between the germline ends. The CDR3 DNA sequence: TGTGCCAGCAGTTTGTTGCTTGGGAGTGCCTACGAGCAGTACTTC. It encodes CASSLLLGSAYEQYF. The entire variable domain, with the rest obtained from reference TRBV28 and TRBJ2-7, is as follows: DVKVTQSSRYLVKRTGEKVFLECVQDMDHENMFWYRQDPGLGLRLIYFSYDVKMKEKGDIPEGYSVSREKKERFSLILESASTNQTSMYLCASSLLLGSAYEQYFGPGTRLTVT.

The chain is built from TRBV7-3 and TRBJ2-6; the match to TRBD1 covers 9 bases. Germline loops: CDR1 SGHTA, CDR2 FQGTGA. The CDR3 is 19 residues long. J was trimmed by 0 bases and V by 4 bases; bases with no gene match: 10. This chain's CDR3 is CASSSTGTGTLSGANVLTF. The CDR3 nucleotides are TGTGCCAGCAGCTCCACCGGGACAGGGACTCTCTCTGGGGCCAACGTCCTGACTTTC.

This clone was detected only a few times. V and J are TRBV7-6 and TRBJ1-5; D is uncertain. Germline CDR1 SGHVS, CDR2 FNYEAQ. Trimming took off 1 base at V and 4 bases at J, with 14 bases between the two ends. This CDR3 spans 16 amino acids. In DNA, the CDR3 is TGTGCCAGCAGCTTAGGAAGATCCAATATGAATCAGCCCCAGCATTTT. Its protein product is CASSLGRSNMNQPQHF.

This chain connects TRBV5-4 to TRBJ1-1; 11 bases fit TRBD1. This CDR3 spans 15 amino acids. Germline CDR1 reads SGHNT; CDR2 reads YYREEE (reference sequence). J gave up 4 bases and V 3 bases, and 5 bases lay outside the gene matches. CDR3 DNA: TGTGCCAGCAGCTCAGGACAGGGGGCTTTCACTGAAGCTTTCTTT. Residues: CASSSGQGAFTEAFF.